This record covers a single TCR beta chain. Its target antigen remains unknown. The input lacks base qualities; no much larger clone sits a single base away. These data are taken from a study of T-cell memory formation after mild COVID-19 (dated by TCRdb to about 2021). At the level of the whole study: TCR sequence clusters from the two donors were found to be largely donor specific. Two young, previously healthy adult volunteers, one female and one male, were included in the cohort. In a couple of donors, T-cell clones that expanded and contracted after mild COVID-19 were tracked by sequencing TCRalpha and TCRbeta repertoires over time. Results the study describes overall, beyond this receptor: Whether the second-wave clones peaking on day 37 were SARS-CoV-2 specific was not confirmed. Only a couple of mild cases were covered by the study, and larger cohorts that include severe cases with pre-infection samples were considered necessary. Clones contracting from day 15 to 85 had balanced CD4/CD8 phenotypes, while a second wave expanding from day 15 to 37 was biased towards CD4+. Some responding clones were detected in pre-infection memory, which suggested that pre-existing cross-reactive memory T cells had joined the SARS-CoV-2 response. Contracting CD4+ clones were found mainly in CM and EM memory subsets, while CD8+ clones were enriched in EMRA.

V loses 6 bases of germline sequence and J loses 5 bases, and the interval between the two ends is 11 bases. The CDR3, from cysteine to valine, totals 12 residues. Left in the record is the CDR3 DNA by itself, 36 bases read in frame from the first base. For CDR1 and CDR2, the germline V gene lists MDHEN and SYDVKM. These reads were obtained on an Illumina NovaSeq 6000. TCRalpha and TCRbeta cDNA libraries were built by 5'RACE with constant-segment primers, adding sample barcodes and unique molecular identifiers. RNA was extracted from every sample with Trizol reagent. Amplification of the libraries took two PCR steps, and the second step added a second sample barcode plus Illumina TruSeq adapters. Sequencing of libraries was performed on an Illumina NovaSeq with 2 x 150 bp paired-end reads. The authors' analysis ran thus. The reads were demultiplexed and collapsed into UMI-guided consensus sequences using migec v1.2.7. Using mixcr v2.1.11, the UMI consensuses were aligned to TRA and TRB V and J templates and assembled into clonotypes. Expanded or contracted clonotypes were those called significant by both edgeR and NoisET, with noise models trained on biological replicates. For edgeR calls, the thresholds were a false discovery rate-adjusted p below 0.01 and a log2 fold-change of 1. As an exploratory analysis of dynamics, max-normalized trajectories of the 1000 most abundant clonotypes were examined with PCA combined with hierarchical clustering. Separately sequenced CD4+ and CD8+ repertoires were used to assign a CD4 or CD8 phenotype to each responding clone. The public sequencing data were trimmed at Q25 with fastp and processed into clonotypes with MiXCR by TCRdb, which kept only in-frame beta chains. Each entry merges the rows of one CDR3 protein and shows their most common DNA and genes. TCRdb's processing, not the authors' own work, is the source of the V and J calls. Here the sample has 180,000 or so distinct CDR3 sequences; about 9.9% occur a single time. The top ten clones comprise 3.5% to 4.5% of the sample.

PBMCs were isolated by Ficoll-Paque density gradient centrifugation. The V and J segments used are TRBV28 and TRBJ2-7; the D element might be TRBD1 or TRBD2, as each aligns at 6 bases. The sequencing input was PBMCs or a T cell subset sorted from them (not recorded which). The TCR was taken from a man younger than 30 who had mild COVID-19 (a few samples of this study predate the infection). The sample titles of this study are shuffled in the database, so cell type and time point are left out; the donor was told from shared clones. The DNA sequence is TGTGCCAGCAGCAGGGGACTGAACGAGCAGTACGTC. Translated, this gives CASSRGLNEQYV.